Sequencing of this T cell receptor beta chain was carried out in a study of Graves' ophthalmopathy and Graves' hyperthyroidism. This clonotype was observed a few times. J lost 0 bases, V lost 4 bases, and 3 bases had no gene match. The CDR3 covers 14 residues. Germline lookup yields CDR1 SQVTM and CDR2 ANQGSEA. Sampling around 9 ml of fresh peripheral blood provided the PBMCs. RNA transcripts were the template, and TCR beta CDR3 regions were amplified from them. After a first-round RT-PCR with HTBI primers, a second-round multiplex PCR was run. TCRdb itself ran the multiplex PCR reads through MiXCR, one entry per CDR3 protein. The sample contains 500,000 to 800,000 distinct CDR3 sequences, about 41% of which appear only once.

Material for sequencing was peripheral blood. The clonotype comes from an adult man with Graves' ophthalmopathy. The V call is TRBV29-1, the J call TRBJ2-1; 7 bases map to TRBD2. The CDR3 sequence: CSVAGGSSYNEQFF. The CDR3, as DNA: TGCAGCGTTGCTGGCGGGAGCTCCTACAATGAGCAGTTCTTC.